The entry that follows covers one TCR beta chain sequence. Its specificity is not known. The CDR3 extends over 15 amino acids. Between the trimmed V and J ends, which lost 1 base and 5 bases, there was a span of 11 bases. Germline CDR1 is SGHTA and CDR2 is FQGNSA. The source of the sample is a study of siplizumab effects on memory and regulatory T cells. TCRdb keeps only in-frame clones here, not all; method: immunoSEQ multiplex PCR. The sample has fewer than 120,000 clones; just under 95% are singletons. Study observations and caveats: Siplizumab cultures yielded proliferating Tregs whose suppressive function was not confirmed. Naive T cells were seemingly more diverse than memory cells, and major contributions to the alloresponse seemed to be made by them. A minor fraction of alloreactive clones, and no more, mapped to unstimulated subsets.

The rearrangement joins TRBV7-2 to TRBJ2-2; TRBD2 is a possible D gene (6 bases). The sample was CD4+ T cells sorted from blood. The receptor's source is a human donor in good health. The DNA of the CDR3 is TGTGCCAGCAGCTTAGGACTAGGAACTACCGGGGAGCTGTTTTTT. Translation: CASSLGLGTTGELFF.